The 10 T cell receptor beta chains given below trace back to one sample, sequenced in a study of breast tumors, draining lymph nodes, adjacent tissues. TCRdb reanalysed the multiplex PCR reads using MiXCR and keeps one entry per CDR3 protein. The profile covers approximately 21,000 distinct CDR3 sequences, with roughly 40% appearing a single time and around 24% taken by the ten largest. The sample consisted of breast tumor tissue. The receptors come from a female donor with breast cancer. Some clones in this sample may be carry-over from other donors' samples.

This clonotype was picked up a small number of times. The J gene is TRBJ2-1, the V gene TRBV20-1; TRBD1 aligns across 9 bases. The CDR3 is 14 amino acids. Germline CDR1 is DFQATT and CDR2 is SNEGSKA (reference sequence). The CDR3 is CSAQTGTGLKTEFF. The CDR3 DNA follows: TGCAGCGCTCAAACCGGGACAGGGCTCAAGACGGAGTTCTTC.

This clonotype came up many times. Being one base from a much bigger clone, this may be a read error. The genes are TRBV20-1 and TRBJ2-5, with 8 bases fitting TRBD1. The CDR3 is 14 residues long. The trim removed 1 base at V and 7 bases at J, leaving 8 bases unmatched. Germline V CDR1 and CDR2: DFQATT, SNEGSKA (reference sequence). The CDR3 is CSARATGGRATQYF. In nucleotides, the CDR3 is TGCAGTGCTAGAGCCACAGGGGGTAGGGCGACCCAGTACTTC.

The chain employs TRBV25-1 and TRBJ2-3; 10 nucleotides agree with TRBD1. Germline V gene sequence: CDR1 MGHDK, CDR2 SYGVNS. J gave up 0 bases and V 4 bases, and 4 bases lay outside the gene matches. The CDR3 sequence is 16 residues long. CDR3 loop: CASSGGTGASTDTQYF. The CDR3 nucleotides read TGTGCCAGCAGTGGCGGGACAGGGGCAAGCACAGATACGCAGTATTTT.

This clonotype occurred many times. V gene TRBV20-1 combines with J gene TRBJ2-2; the D is unclear. This CDR3 is built from 14 residues. The V end lost 0 bases, the J end lost 7 bases, and 12 bases lay between the germline ends. Germline loops: CDR1 DFQATT, CDR2 SNEGSKA (reference sequence). CDR3 bases: TGCAGTGCTAGAGATTTCCTTTCGGGCGGGGAGCTGTTTTTT. It codes for CSARDFLSGGELFF.

The rearrangement uses TRBV4-1 and TRBJ2-3; D is perhaps TRBD2 (6 bases). Germline-derived CDR1 and CDR2 are MGHRA and YSYEKL. The CDR3 consists of 14 residues. Deletions cut 5 bases from V and 2 bases from J, with 11 bases between. In nucleotides, the CDR3 is TGCGCCAGCAGCGCGGAGGGCAACACAGATACGCAGTATTTT. Translating it yields CASSAEGNTDTQYF.

This clonotype was seen at least ten times. This chain uses TRBV7-8 with TRBJ2-1, with 9 positions matching TRBD2. V lost 2 bases, J lost 0 bases, and 2 bases stayed unmatched. The CDR3 sequence is 16 residues long. CDR1 is SGHVS, CDR2 FQNEAQ, per germline. For the CDR3, the DNA is TGTGCCAGCAGCTTACCTAGCGGGACCTCCTACAATGAGCAGTTCTTC. Amino acids: CASSLPSGTSYNEQFF.

Judged by abundance, this clonotype is medium-sized. The J gene is TRBJ2-5, the V gene TRBV7-2; D unresolved. Germline CDR1 is SGHTA and CDR2 is FQGNSA. V was clipped by 3 bases and J by 4 bases, with 9 bases between them. The CDR3 has 13 residues. This CDR3 reads CASSFYLTETQYF. The CDR3 DNA is TGTGCCAGCAGCTTTTACCTGACAGAGACCCAGTACTTC.

This clonotype has a handful of counts. J is TRBJ1-5 and V is TRBV4-2, with 9 positions matching TRBD1. This CDR3 is 16 amino acids long. J lost 7 bases, V lost 1 base, and 8 bases had no gene match. Germline CDR1 reads LGHNA; CDR2 reads YNFKEQ. CDR3 amino acids: CASSQGGTGRRQPQHF. The DNA for the CDR3 is TGTGCCAGCAGCCAAGGCGGGACAGGGCGCCGGCAGCCCCAGCATTTT.

This clonotype was seen ten or more times. The chain recombines TRBV7-2 with TRBJ2-5, with 8 positions matching TRBD2. V shed 2 bases, J shed 4 bases, and the junction held 3 bases outside the gene matches. Germline V CDR1 and CDR2: SGHTA, FQGNSA. The CDR3 spans 14 residues. The CDR3 DNA reads as TGTGCCAGCAGCTTAAGCGGGAGAGGAGAGACCCAGTACTTC. Encoded protein: CASSLSGRGETQYF.

This clonotype has just one count. J is TRBJ2-1 and V is TRBV10-3; D uncertain. The CDR3 is 17 amino acids. Germline V gives CDR1 ENHRY, CDR2 SYGVKD. V was cut by 0 bases and J by 2 bases, with 14 bases left in between. CDR3 DNA: TGTGCCATCAGTGAGTCGATGGGTAGCACCACCTACAATGAGCAGTTCTTC. Encoded protein: CAISESMGSTTYNEQFF.